This T cell receptor beta chain was found in a study of blood T cells in healthy people across ages. The CDR3 covers 13 residues. The V end was cut by 3 bases, the J end by 2 bases, with 10 bases between. Germline CDR1 and CDR2: DFQATT and SNEGSKA (reference sequence). The second PCR ran about 6 to 11 cycles with a sample-barcoded 5' primer and J-beta primers. A 12-random-nucleotide template-switch adaptor tagged each cDNA molecule. TCRdb used MiXCR to reprocess the 5' RACE reads, holding one entry per CDR3 protein. The table has 800,000 to 950,000 distinct CDR3 sequences, about 27% seen once; the top ten hold roughly a tenth. These data were likewise used in another study, on T cells of mothers and their children.

Sequencing input: blood. The TCR sequence derives from a woman between 40 and 55 years old in good health. The chain carries TRBV20-1 and TRBJ2-5, with a possible D match to TRBD2 (6 bases). The CDR3 protein is CSARRTKQETQYF. CDR3 DNA: TGCAGTGCTAGGCGGACTAAGCAAGAGACCCAGTACTTC.